The rows below give T cell receptor beta chains drawn from one sample of a study of regulatory T cells in long-lasting Graves disease. TCRdb independently ran MiXCR on the multiplex PCR reads; one entry per CDR3 protein. Of a few hundred thousand distinct CDR3 sequences in the sample, around 15% were seen once. The same sample was also studied in work on T cells in Graves' hyperthyroidism and ophthalmopathy.

This material consisted of peripheral blood mononuclear cells (PBMCs), taken at new diagnosis, from a patient treated with antithyroid drugs. These receptor sequences come from a woman aged 50 to 60 with Graves disease. CDR3s include the opening cysteine and the closing phenylalanine or tryptophan.

J gene: TRBJ1-3; V gene: TRBV12-5; CDR3 protein: CAGLRTGEDSGNTIYF
J gene: TRBJ1-5; V gene: TRBV30; CDR3 protein: CAWSVGVQPQHF
J gene: TRBJ1-5; V gene: TRBV20-1; CDR3 protein: CSAQSWTALISNQPQHF
J gene: TRBJ2-1; V gene: TRBV30; CDR3 protein: CAWSVRAGLYNEQFF
J gene: TRBJ2-3; V gene: TRBV28; CDR3 protein: CASSFSGAPDTQYF
J gene: TRBJ2-2; V gene: TRBV28; CDR3 protein: CASSLPGGAVSNTGELFF
J gene: TRBJ1-1; V gene: TRBV27; CDR3 protein: CASSPGQVNTEAFF
J gene: TRBJ1-1; V gene: TRBV20-1; CDR3 protein: CSARPRGANTEAFF
J gene: TRBJ2-7; V gene: TRBV6-1; CDR3 protein: CASSRIGPWWGAVEQYF
J gene: TRBJ1-1; V gene: TRBV7-8; CDR3 protein: CASSLMSQELNTEAFF